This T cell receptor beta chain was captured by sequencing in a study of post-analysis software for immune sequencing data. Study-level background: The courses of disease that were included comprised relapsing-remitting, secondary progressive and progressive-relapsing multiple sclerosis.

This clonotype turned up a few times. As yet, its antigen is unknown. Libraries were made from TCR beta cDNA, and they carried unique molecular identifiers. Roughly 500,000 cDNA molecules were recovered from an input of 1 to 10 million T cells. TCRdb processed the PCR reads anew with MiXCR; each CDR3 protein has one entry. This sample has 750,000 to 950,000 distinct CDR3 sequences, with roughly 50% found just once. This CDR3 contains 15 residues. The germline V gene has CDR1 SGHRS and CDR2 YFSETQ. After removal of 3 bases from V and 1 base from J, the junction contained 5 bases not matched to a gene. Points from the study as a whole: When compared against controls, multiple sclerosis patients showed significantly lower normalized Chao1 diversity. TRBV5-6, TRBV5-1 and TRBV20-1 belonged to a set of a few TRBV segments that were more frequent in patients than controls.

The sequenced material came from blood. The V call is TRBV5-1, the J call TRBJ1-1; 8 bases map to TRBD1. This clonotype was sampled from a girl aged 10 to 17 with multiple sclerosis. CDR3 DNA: TGCGCCAGCAGCTGGGACAGGTCTACGAACACTGAAGCTTTCTTT. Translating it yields CASSWDRSTNTEAFF.